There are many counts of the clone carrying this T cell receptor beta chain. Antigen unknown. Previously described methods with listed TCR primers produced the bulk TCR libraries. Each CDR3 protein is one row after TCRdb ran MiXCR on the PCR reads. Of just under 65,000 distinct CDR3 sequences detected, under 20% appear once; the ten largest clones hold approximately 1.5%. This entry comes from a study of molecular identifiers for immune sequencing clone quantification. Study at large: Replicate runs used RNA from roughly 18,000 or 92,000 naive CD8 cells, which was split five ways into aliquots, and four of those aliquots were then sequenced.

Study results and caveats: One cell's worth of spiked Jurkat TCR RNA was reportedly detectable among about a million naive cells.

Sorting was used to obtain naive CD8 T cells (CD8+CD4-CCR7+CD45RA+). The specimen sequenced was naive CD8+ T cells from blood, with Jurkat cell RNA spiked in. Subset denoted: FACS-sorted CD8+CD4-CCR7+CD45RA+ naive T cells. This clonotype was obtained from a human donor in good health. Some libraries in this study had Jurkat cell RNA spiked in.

The CDR3 nucleotides read TGTGCCAGCAGCCAAGAAGTAGCGGAGAACAATGAGCAGTTCTTC. Encoded protein: CASSQEVAENNEQFF. The chain combines TRBV7-9 with TRBJ2-1; tentative D call: TRBD2 (6 bases). The CDR3 is 15 residues long. Germline V CDR1 and CDR2: SEHNR, FQNEAQ (reference sequence). Trimming cost V 5 bases and J 5 bases, with 16 bases left between them.